Listed here is a single T cell receptor (beta chain). The data derive from a study of blood T cell repertoires in COVID-19. Overall study: Sites across the United States, Italy and Spain contributed samples from acute and convalescent COVID-19.

Some clones are missing from TCRdb's copy, which holds only in-frame ones; the method was immunoSEQ multiplex PCR. The sample has some 180,000 clones, around nine tenths seen once. Germline CDR1 and CDR2: SGHRS and YFSETQ. V was pared by 4 bases and J by 3 bases, with 10 bases between. The CDR3 has 14 amino acids. V is TRBV5-1 and J is TRBJ2-2; possibly TRBD1 for D (5 bases). Sequences were obtained from peripheral blood. The source of this sequence is a man in his sixties with active or convalescent COVID-19. The CDR3 is CASSPDTYTGELFF. The CDR3 nucleotides read TGCGCCAGCAGCCCGGACACATACACCGGGGAGCTGTTTTTT.